The rows below give T cell receptor beta chains drawn from one sample of a study of shared clonotypes between healthy human individuals. Here immunoSEQ multiplex PCR was the method, and the copy in TCRdb shows in-frame clones only, minus some. Here the sample spans about 2.1 million clones, approximately 92% being singletons. Input material: naive CD8+ T cells from PBMCs. All receptors come from a young man in good health. Some clones in this sample may be carry-over from other donors' samples. Each CDR3 is given with its conserved first and last residue. Fields, in order: D gene, V gene, J gene, clone size, CDR3 DNA, CDR3 protein. A D gene is named only where the DNA matches it firmly. Size is omitted from some rows. Given values are once, few, many or a class for expanded clones.

D: TRBD2; V: TRBV4-3; J: TRBJ2-7; size: -; DNA: TGCGCCAGCAGCCCCGGAACGGCCAGCGGGAACTACGAGCAGTACTTC; CDR3: CASSPGTASGNYEQYF
D: -; V: TRBV28; J: TRBJ1-5; size: once; DNA: TGTGCCAGCACCCACCAACAGGGTAGTCAGCCCCAGCATTTT; CDR3: CASTHQQGSQPQHF
D: -; V: TRBV27; J: TRBJ1-4; size: -; DNA: TGTGCCAGCAGTTTTTTGGGGGGCAATGAAAAACTGTTTTTT; CDR3: CASSFLGGNEKLFF
D: -; V: TRBV12-5; J: TRBJ1-1; size: once; DNA: TGTGCTAGTGGCCCCAGCTTGAACACTGAAGCTTTCTTT; CDR3: CASGPSLNTEAFF
D: -; V: TRBV10-1; J: TRBJ1-1; size: -; DNA: TGCGCCACCTCAAACGCCCAGGGATCGAACACTGAAGCTTTCTTT; CDR3: CATSNAQGSNTEAFF
D: TRBD2; V: TRBV28; J: TRBJ2-7; size: -; DNA: TGTGCCAGCAGTTCATCCAGGACTAGCCCAAGCTCCTACGAGCAGTACTTC; CDR3: CASSSSRTSPSSYEQYF
D: -; V: TRBV6-1; J: TRBJ1-2; size: -; DNA: TGTGCCAGCGCAGACAGTGGTGGCTACACCTTC; CDR3: CASADSGGYTF
D: -; V: TRBV30; J: TRBJ1-1; size: -; DNA: TGTGCCTGGCTAGACCGGGACAAGATTTTGGCAGCTTTCTTT; CDR3: CAWLDRDKILAAFF
D: -; V: TRBV5-4; J: TRBJ2-1; size: -; DNA: TGTGCCAGCAGCTTGGCCGAAGTATGGGGGGCCTACAATGAGCAGTTCTTC; CDR3: CASSLAEVWGAYNEQFF
D: TRBD2; V: TRBV19; J: TRBJ2-7; size: -; DNA: TGTGCCAGTAGTATCACCCTAGCGGGAGGTTACGAGCAGTACTTC; CDR3: CASSITLAGGYEQYF
D: -; V: TRBV4-2; J: TRBJ2-1; size: -; DNA: TGTGCCAGCAGCCACCTGGAGGGGAGCTCCTACAATGAGCAGTTCTTC; CDR3: CASSHLEGSSYNEQFF
D: -; V: TRBV7-2; J: TRBJ2-7; size: -; DNA: TGTGCCAGCAGCCGTACGGTCGTGGGGACCACCTACGAGCAGTACTTC; CDR3: CASSRTVVGTTYEQYF
D: -; V: TRBV27; J: TRBJ1-1; size: -; DNA: TGTGCCAGCCGTGGGGGGGCGATCACTGAAGCTTTCTTT; CDR3: CASRGGAITEAFF
D: TRBD2; V: TRBV9; J: TRBJ2-7; size: -; DNA: TGTGCCAGCAGCCCCCACGTAAGACTAGCGGGGGGCTACGAGCAGTACTTC; CDR3: CASSPHVRLAGGYEQYF
D: TRBD1; V: TRBV5-4; J: TRBJ1-2; size: -; DNA: TGTGCCAGCAGCTCAGGGACAGGGGATGGCTACACCTTC; CDR3: CASSSGTGDGYTF
D: -; V: TRBV5-6; J: TRBJ1-4; size: -; DNA: TGTGCCAGCAGCTTGGCCACAACAACTAATGAAAAACTGTTTTTT; CDR3: CASSLATTTNEKLFF
D: TRBD1; V: TRBV2; J: TRBJ2-5; size: -; DNA: TGTGCCAGCAGAGCCGGGACAGTATTACAAGAGACCCAGTACTTC; CDR3: CASRAGTVLQETQYF
D: TRBD1; V: TRBV11-3; J: TRBJ1-5; size: few; DNA: TGTGCCAGCAGCTTAGTTTGCCCGGACAGGGGGTACAATCAGCCCCAGCATTTT; CDR3: CASSLVCPDRGYNQPQHF
D: TRBD2; V: TRBV7-9; J: TRBJ2-1; size: -; DNA: TGTGCCAGCAGCTCCTCGAGGGCTATAGGACTAGCGAAATACAATGAGCAGTTCTTC; CDR3: CASSSSRAIGLAKYNEQFF
D: TRBD2; V: TRBV27; J: TRBJ2-1; size: -; DNA: TGTGCCAGCGGGTCATTAGCGGGAGTACGAAATGAGCAGTTCTTC; CDR3: CASGSLAGVRNEQFF
D: TRBD2; V: TRBV7-9; J: TRBJ2-5; size: -; DNA: TGTGCCAGCAGCTTATACGGGCGGGAGGACCAAGAGACCCAGTACTTC; CDR3: CASSLYGREDQETQYF
D: -; V: TRBV9; J: TRBJ1-5; size: few; DNA: TGTGCCAGCAGCGCGGACGGCCGGAATCAGCCCCAGCATTTT; CDR3: CASSADGRNQPQHF
D: -; V: TRBV5-1; J: TRBJ2-7; size: -; DNA: TGCGCCAGCAGCTTAGGGTACGAGCAGTACTTC; CDR3: CASSLGYEQYF
D: -; V: TRBV27; J: TRBJ2-2; size: few; DNA: TGTGCCAGCAGTATCCTGGACACCGGGGAGCTGTTTTTT; CDR3: CASSILDTGELFF
D: -; V: TRBV6-5; J: TRBJ2-7; size: -; DNA: TGTGCCAGCAGTTTTTGGGTCTCGGGTGACGAGCAGTACTTC; CDR3: CASSFWVSGDEQYF
D: -; V: TRBV7-9; J: TRBJ2-1; size: -; DNA: TGTGCCAGCAGCTCCTTTTCAGACTCTCATGAGCAGTTCTTC; CDR3: CASSSFSDSHEQFF
D: TRBD1; V: TRBV5-3; J: TRBJ2-2; size: -; DNA: TGTGCCAGAAGCTCGGGACAGAATACCGGGGAGCTGTTTTTT; CDR3: CARSSGQNTGELFF
D: -; V: TRBV27; J: TRBJ1-2; size: -; DNA: TGTGCCAGCAGTTTTACTAGCGCAGTCCCTGAGGGCTACACCTTC; CDR3: CASSFTSAVPEGYTF
D: TRBD1; V: TRBV28; J: TRBJ2-1; size: -; DNA: TGTGCCAGCAGCCTTGGACAGGCCCACAATGAGCAGTTCTTC; CDR3: CASSLGQAHNEQFF
D: -; V: TRBV29-1; J: TRBJ2-7; size: -; DNA: TGCAGCGTTGTCGTGGAGACCTACGAGCAGTACTTC; CDR3: CSVVVETYEQYF
D: -; V: TRBV10-3; J: TRBJ2-2; size: once; DNA: TGTGCCATCAGTGAGCCTCTGGAGAGGGACACCGGGGAGCTGTTTTTT; CDR3: CAISEPLERDTGELFF
D: -; V: TRBV12-5; J: TRBJ2-5; size: -; DNA: TGTGCTAGTGGTTTGGGGGTCGTGGGCCAAGAGACCCAGTACTTC; CDR3: CASGLGVVGQETQYF
D: -; V: TRBV12-5; J: TRBJ1-2; size: -; DNA: TGTGCTAGTGGTCGGGGGCTGGGCTACACCTTC; CDR3: CASGRGLGYTF
D: TRBD2; V: TRBV28; J: TRBJ2-3; size: -; DNA: TGTGCCAGCGCTGCAGACCGGGACGGGAGGGCAGATACGCAGTATTTT; CDR3: CASAADRDGRADTQYF
D: TRBD1; V: TRBV28; J: TRBJ2-5; size: -; DNA: TGTGCCAGCAGTCTCCCGGCGGCCGCGACAGGGACCTACGAGACCCAGTACTTC; CDR3: CASSLPAAATGTYETQYF
D: -; V: TRBV19; J: TRBJ2-7; size: -; DNA: TGTGCCAGTAGTGAATTCGTACGGTCTTACGAGCAGTACTTC; CDR3: CASSEFVRSYEQYF
D: TRBD2; V: TRBV15; J: TRBJ2-1; size: -; DNA: TGTGCCACCAGCACAAGCGGGAGTAGTCATAATGAGCAGTTCTTC; CDR3: CATSTSGSSHNEQFF
D: -; V: TRBV11-2; J: TRBJ1-2; size: -; DNA: TGTGCCAGCAGCTTAGTTTCTGGGCTCCATGGCTACACCTTC; CDR3: CASSLVSGLHGYTF
D: TRBD1; V: TRBV2; J: TRBJ1-4; size: -; DNA: TGTGCCAGCTTCGGACAGGGATCAGAAAAACTGTTTTTT; CDR3: CASFGQGSEKLFF
D: TRBD1; V: TRBV19; J: TRBJ1-4; size: -; DNA: TGTGCCAGTAGCCCATCCGGGACAGGGAATGAAAAACTGTTTTTT; CDR3: CASSPSGTGNEKLFF
D: TRBD2; V: TRBV27; J: TRBJ2-3; size: -; DNA: TGTGCCAGCAGTATAACGACTAGCGGTCTACCGGATACGCAGTATTTT; CDR3: CASSITTSGLPDTQYF
D: -; V: TRBV28; J: TRBJ2-3; size: -; DNA: TGTGCCAGCAGTAGAGGGGGACTCACAGATACGCAGTATTTT; CDR3: CASSRGGLTDTQYF
D: -; V: TRBV7-9; J: TRBJ1-4; size: -; DNA: TGTGCCAGCAGCCCCACCGGGGGGCTGGGTGAAAAACTGTTTTTT; CDR3: CASSPTGGLGEKLFF
D: -; V: TRBV28; J: TRBJ1-2; size: -; DNA: TGTGCCAGCAGTTCCTCCTGGGGGGATGGCTACACCTTC; CDR3: CASSSSWGDGYTF
D: -; V: TRBV9; J: TRBJ1-2; size: -; DNA: TGTGCCAGCAGCGTAGAACAGGGACGCCCGGATGTTCTCCACTATGGCTACACCTTC; CDR3: CASSVEQGRPDVLHYGYTF
D: -; V: TRBV28; J: TRBJ2-3; size: -; DNA: TGTGCCAGCAGTTTATGGGGCCTAGAAAACACAGATACGCAGTATTTT; CDR3: CASSLWGLENTDTQYF
D: -; V: TRBV5-4; J: TRBJ2-3; size: -; DNA: TGTGCCAGCAGCTCGGGACCACAGGCGCAGTATTTT; CDR3: CASSSGPQAQYF
D: TRBD1; V: TRBV9; J: TRBJ1-1; size: few; DNA: TGTGCCAGCAGCAAACAGGGGGTGAACACTGAAGCTTTCTTT; CDR3: CASSKQGVNTEAFF
D: -; V: TRBV5-5; J: TRBJ2-1; size: -; DNA: TGTGCCAGCAGCTTAACTCCAGCGGCCTACAATGAGCAGTTCTTC; CDR3: CASSLTPAAYNEQFF
D: -; V: TRBV19; J: TRBJ1-1; size: -; DNA: TGTGCCAGTAAATTCTTCACGGCGGCCACTGAAGCTTTCTTT; CDR3: CASKFFTAATEAFF
D: -; V: TRBV6-4; J: TRBJ1-2; size: -; DNA: TGTGCCAGCAGTCCACTCGTAATTCTCTATGGCTACACCTTC; CDR3: CASSPLVILYGYTF
D: -; V: TRBV6-1; J: TRBJ1-6; size: once; DNA: TGTGCCAGCAGTGGAGGGTATGGGGAGGGAAATTCACCCCTCCACTTT; CDR3: CASSGGYGEGNSPLHF
D: -; V: TRBV28; J: TRBJ2-6; size: -; DNA: TGTGCCAGCAGGGAGGGAATCTCTGGGGCCAACGTCCTGACTTTC; CDR3: CASREGISGANVLTF
D: TRBD1; V: TRBV9; J: TRBJ1-5; size: -; DNA: TGTGCCAGCAGCCCGGGACAGGGCTATCAGCCCCAGCATTTT; CDR3: CASSPGQGYQPQHF
D: -; V: TRBV18; J: TRBJ2-1; size: -; DNA: TGTGCCAGCTCACCGCGAGAGGGGGAGACGTCCTACAATGAGCAGTTCTTC; CDR3: CASSPREGETSYNEQFF
D: -; V: TRBV7-9; J: TRBJ2-2; size: -; DNA: TGTGCCAGCAGCTTAGCGGGACATAACCCGGCGAACACCGGGGAGCTGTTTTTT; CDR3: CASSLAGHNPANTGELFF
D: -; V: TRBV21-1; J: TRBJ2-7; size: once; DNA: TGTGCCAGCAGCCCCTCATGCCGGGACAGGGGATACGAGCAGTACTTC; CDR3: CASSPSCRDRGYEQYF
D: TRBD2; V: TRBV28; J: TRBJ2-3; size: -; DNA: TGTGCCAGCAGTTCCCTTAGCGGGACCACAGATACGCAGTATTTT; CDR3: CASSSLSGTTDTQYF
D: -; V: TRBV2; J: TRBJ1-2; size: once; DNA: TGTGCCAGCAGTGAAAGTCACAGCACCTATGGCTACACCTTC; CDR3: CASSESHSTYGYTF